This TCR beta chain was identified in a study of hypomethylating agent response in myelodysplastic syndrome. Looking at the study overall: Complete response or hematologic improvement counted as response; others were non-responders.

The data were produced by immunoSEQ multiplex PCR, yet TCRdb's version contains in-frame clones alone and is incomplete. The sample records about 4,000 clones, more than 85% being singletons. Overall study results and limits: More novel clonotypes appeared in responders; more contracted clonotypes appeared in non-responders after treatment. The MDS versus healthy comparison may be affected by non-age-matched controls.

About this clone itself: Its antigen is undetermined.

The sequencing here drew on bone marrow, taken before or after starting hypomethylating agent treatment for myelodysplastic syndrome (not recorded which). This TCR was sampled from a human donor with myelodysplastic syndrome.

The CDR3 reads CAWSVHETQYF. The DNA for the CDR3 is TGTGCCTGGAGTGTACACGAGACCCAGTACTTC. The V call is TRBV30, the J call TRBJ2-5, with D unclear. The V gene's germline CDR1 is GTSNPN and CDR2 SVGIG (reference sequence). V was clipped by 0 bases and J by 5 bases, with 4 bases between them. This CDR3 contains 11 residues.